This TCR beta chain was obtained from a study of T cell responses to AZD1222 COVID-19 vaccine. Study-level points and caveats: It should be noted that donors were predominantly white British and more often female, and clonal diversity was possibly underestimated. Nearly half of unique spike-specific TCRs reportedly avoided B.1.351 and B.1.1.7 mutated regions.

V was pared by 0 bases and J by 7 bases, with 9 bases between. Germline lookup yields CDR1 LNHNV and CDR2 YYDKDF (reference sequence). This CDR3 region has 13 residues. A remark on this clone: Its antigen is not known.

The method was immunoSEQ multiplex PCR; TCRdb's version includes in-frame clones alone and lacks a portion of them. The sample holds roughly 91,000 clones, about 85% seen once. The V call is TRBV15, the J call TRBJ1-2; D gene ambiguous. The source of this sequence is an adult in good health. The source was peripheral blood, collected on day 0 of AZD1222 vaccination. CDR3 sequence: CATSRDGRSGYTF. CDR3 nucleotide sequence: TGTGCCACCAGCAGAGATGGGAGGAGTGGCTACACCTTC.